Shown below are 9 T cell receptor beta chains from a single sample sequenced in a study of identical twins. TCRdb analysed the 5' RACE reads with MiXCR anew, one entry per CDR3 protein. The sample includes 240,000 or so distinct CDR3 sequences, approximately 7% seen only once; the top ten take 3% to 4%. These data were also reused for a study on yellow fever vaccine responses in identical twins.

Sequencing input: memory (CD45RO+) T cells sorted from blood. The receptor source for this set is a young woman in good health.

This clonotype was picked up many times. The chain has TRBV28 and TRBJ1-2; D not resolved. V was pared by 5 bases and J by 8 bases, with 12 bases between. The CDR3 extends over 12 amino acids. CDR1 is MDHEN and CDR2 is SYDVKM in the germline V gene. The CDR3 is CASSGPKGGYTF. The CDR3 DNA reads as TGTGCCAGCAGTGGCCCTAAAGGCGGCTACACCTTC.

V usage is TRBV6-5 and J usage is TRBJ2-4, with D possibly matching TRBD1 (6 bases). This CDR3 is 19 amino acids long. The germline V and J ends were trimmed by 6 bases and 0 bases, with 24 bases remaining between them. Germline V gene sequence: CDR1 MNHEY, CDR2 SVGAGI. CDR3 in amino acids: CASRQGTPGSLLAKNIQYF. CDR3 coding DNA: TGTGCCAGCAGACAGGGTACCCCGGGAAGCCTATTAGCCAAAAACATTCAGTACTTC.

The chain joins TRBV10-3 to TRBJ2-3; 11 positions agree with TRBD2. V shed 10 bases, J shed 4 bases, and the junction held 4 bases outside the gene matches. The CDR3 runs 13 residues. CDR1 ENHRY and CDR2 SYGVKD come from the germline V gene. CDR3 loop: CATTSGGPDTQYF. The CDR3 DNA is TGTGCCACTACTAGCGGGGGTCCAGATACGCAGTATTTT.

The sample holds many counts of this clonotype. The rearrangement uses TRBV24-1 and TRBJ2-5; perhaps TRBD1 as D (6 bases). CDR1 is KGHDR, CDR2 SFDVKD, per germline. This CDR3 spans 16 amino acids. Between the trimmed V and J ends, which lost 5 bases and 1 base, there was a span of 16 bases. CDR3 DNA sequence: TGTGCCACCAGTGGCAGGGGCAGGGAAGGCCAAGAGACCCAGTACTTC. This gives the protein CATSGRGREGQETQYF.

There are many counts of this clonotype. The chain recombines TRBV5-1 with TRBJ2-3; 8 bases map to TRBD2. This CDR3 spans 16 amino acids. In germline, CDR1 is SGHRS, CDR2 YFSETQ. The V and J ends lost 0 bases and 0 bases, in that order; junction bases with no gene match: 3. This CDR3 reads CASSLGPSGSTDTQYF. In nucleotides, the CDR3 is TGCGCCAGCAGCTTGGGTCCTAGCGGGAGCACAGATACGCAGTATTTT.

This clonotype was found a few times. CDR3 bases: TGTGCCACCAGTGATTACGGGCAGAGCACAGATACGCAGTATTTT. Translating gives CATSDYGQSTDTQYF. V and J are TRBV24-1 and TRBJ2-3; D unresolved. The CDR3 runs 15 residues. CDR1 is KGHDR, CDR2 SFDVKD, per germline. The germline V and J ends were trimmed by 2 bases and 0 bases, with 8 bases remaining between them.

This clonotype was observed a handful of times. The gene calls are TRBV28 and TRBJ1-4, with D perhaps matching TRBD1 (6 bases). V gave up 2 bases and J gave up 10 bases, with 14 bases separating them. The CDR3 length is 14 residues. Germline V gene lookup returns CDR1 MDHEN and CDR2 SYDVKM. Here the CDR3 reads CASSLLEGGGKLFF. CDR3 sequence (DNA): TGTGCCAGCAGTTTACTGGAGGGGGGTGGAAAACTGTTTTTT.

This clonotype occurred many times. V gene TRBV11-2 combines with J gene TRBJ1-1; no definite D call. This CDR3 contains 14 residues. Germline V gives CDR1 SGHAT, CDR2 FQNNGV. V was pared by 0 bases and J by 2 bases, with 7 bases between. For the CDR3, the DNA is TGTGCCAGCAGCTTAGAGGGAGGAAACACTGAAGCTTTCTTT. This gives the protein CASSLEGGNTEAFF.

The V and J genes are TRBV2 and TRBJ1-4; 9 bases fit TRBD1. The CDR3 length is 12 residues. Germline loops: CDR1 SNHLY, CDR2 FYNNEI. After removal of 8 bases from V and 10 bases from J, the junction contained 5 bases not matched to a gene. The CDR3 protein is CASRDRARKLFF. The CDR3 nucleotides are TGTGCCAGCCGGGACAGGGCCCGAAAACTGTTTTTT.